The 23 T cell receptor beta chains given below trace back to one sample, sequenced in a study of blood T cells in healthy people across ages. It was with a sample-barcoded 5' primer and a J-beta primer mix that a second PCR of about 6 to 11 cycles was run. TCRdb processed the 5' RACE reads anew with MiXCR; each CDR3 protein has one entry. The sample yields more than 650,000 distinct CDR3 sequences, approximately 55% seen once. Sequencing used blood. The receptor source for this set is an elderly man in good health.

The chain is built from TRBV2 and TRBJ2-5; D gene uncertain. Trimming stripped 5 bases from V and 5 bases from J, with 15 bases between. Germline CDR1 is SNHLY and CDR2 is FYNNEI. The CDR3 consists of 14 residues. The CDR3 DNA is TGTGCCAGCAGTCGGTCCCCACCAAAGGAGACCCAGTACTTC. It yields the protein CASSRSPPKETQYF.

The rearrangement joins TRBV3-1 to TRBJ2-5, with TRBD2 identical over 8 bases. Germline CDR1 and CDR2: LGHDT and YNNKEL (reference sequence). The length of the CDR3 is 17 residues. Unmatched junction bases numbered 17, after V lost 0 bases and J lost 11 bases. The CDR3 region is CASSQDLPGGPLNEQYF. The CDR3 coding sequence is TGTGCCAGCAGCCAAGATCTGCCGGGAGGGCCGTTAAATGAGCAGTACTTC.

The gene calls are TRBV11-1 and TRBJ2-7; no definite D call. The last part of the DNA fits TRBJ2-5 better; the J call may be wrong. The length of the CDR3 is 15 residues. Germline loops: CDR1 SGHAT, CDR2 FQDESV (reference sequence). DNA of the CDR3: TGTGCCAGCAGCTTAGCTCCGGGCCACAAAGAGACCCAGTACTTC. Its protein product is CASSLAPGHKETQYF.

V usage is TRBV20-1 and J usage is TRBJ1-2, with a weak D call TRBD1 (6 bases). Trimming stripped 1 base from V and 1 base from J, with 13 bases between. This CDR3 contains 15 residues. Germline V gene data show CDR1 as DFQATT and CDR2 as SNEGSKA (reference sequence). CDR3 amino acids: CSARGPRDNNYGYTF. The CDR3 DNA is TGCAGTGCTAGAGGTCCCCGGGACAATAACTATGGCTACACCTTC.

A few counts support this clonotype. The V call is TRBV20-1, the J call TRBJ2-7; 8 positions match TRBD2. Germline V gives CDR1 DFQATT, CDR2 SNEGSKA (reference sequence). This CDR3 spans 13 amino acids. With 5 bases clipped from V and 6 bases from J, the junction kept 9 bases outside the gene matches. CDR3 in DNA: TGCAGTGCTCCCCGGCTAGCGGGCTTCGAGCAGTACTTC. It specifies CSAPRLAGFEQYF.

The chain carries TRBV19 and TRBJ2-1; D is ambiguous. The germline V gene has CDR1 LNHDA and CDR2 SQIVND (reference sequence). The CDR3 has 15 amino acids. V dropped 0 bases and J dropped 0 bases, with 6 bases sitting between them. This chain's CDR3 is CASSIERTSYNEQFF. The CDR3 bases are TGTGCCAGTAGTATAGAGCGGACCTCCTACAATGAGCAGTTCTTC. Full variable domain (remainder filled in from reference TRBV19 and TRBJ2-1): DGGITQSPKYLFRKEGQNVTLSCEQNLNHDAMYWYRQDPGQGLRLIYYSQIVNDFQKGDIAEGYSVSREKKESFPLTVTSAQKNPTAFYLCASSIERTSYNEQFFGPGTRLTVL.

V and J are TRBV6-5 and TRBJ2-5; D gene uncertain. Germline V gives CDR1 MNHEY, CDR2 SVGAGI. Trimming took off 4 bases at V and 1 base at J, with 10 bases between the two ends. The CDR3 sequence is 14 residues long. The CDR3 reads CASSSLVSQETQYF. In nucleotides, the CDR3 is TGTGCCAGCAGTTCCCTGGTGTCCCAAGAGACCCAGTACTTC.

This clonotype was seen a handful of times. This sequence joins TRBV7-9 and TRBJ1-1, with D tentatively TRBD1 (6 bases). CDR1 and CDR2 (germline): SEHNR, FQNEAQ (reference sequence). Between the trimmed V and J ends, which lost 1 base and 0 bases, there was a span of 9 bases. The CDR3 is 15 amino acids. In DNA form, the CDR3 reads TGTGCCAGCAGCTTAGTAACAGGGCTGAACACTGAAGCTTTCTTT. Its translation: CASSLVTGLNTEAFF.

The chain couples TRBV6-5 to TRBJ2-5; tentatively, D is TRBD1 (5 bases). V lost 7 bases and J lost 5, with 20 bases in between. CDR1 is MNHEY, CDR2 SVGAGI, per germline. The CDR3 loop spans 15 amino acids. CDR3 residues: CASNLGRDVGETQYF. CDR3 nucleotides: TGTGCCAGCAATTTGGGCAGGGATGTCGGTGAGACCCAGTACTTC.

The chain is built from TRBV27 and TRBJ1-1; D remains ambiguous. The germline gives CDR1 MNHEY, CDR2 SMNVEV (reference sequence). Trimming removed 2 bases at V and 4 bases at J, with 11 bases between. The CDR3 runs to 14 residues. This CDR3 is CASSLLGKGTEAFF. The CDR3 coding sequence is TGTGCCAGCAGTTTACTAGGGAAGGGCACTGAAGCTTTCTTT.

The V gene is TRBV12-5, the J gene TRBJ1-1; 8 bases fit TRBD1. This CDR3 has 14 amino acids. Germline V CDR1 and CDR2: LGHNT, FRNRAP. V shed 7 bases, J shed 1 base, and the junction held 5 bases outside the gene matches. As DNA, the CDR3 is TGTGCTAGTGTCCGGGACAGGAGGAACACTGAAGCTTTCTTT. This gives the protein CASVRDRRNTEAFF.

This chain connects TRBV7-6 to TRBJ2-6; maybe TRBD1 (5 bases). CDR3 length equals 20 residues. The germline V and J ends were trimmed by 3 bases and 0 bases, with 21 bases remaining between them. Germline values: CDR1 SGHVS, CDR2 FNYEAQ. The CDR3 loop is CASSFVVGAQVYSGANVLTF. For the CDR3, the DNA is TGTGCCAGCAGCTTTGTTGTTGGGGCCCAGGTTTACTCTGGGGCCAACGTCCTGACTTTC.

V gene TRBV9 combines with J gene TRBJ2-1; TRBD2 is a possible D gene (5 bases). Looked up from germline, CDR1 is SGDLS and CDR2 is YYNGEE. The CDR3 sequence is 15 residues long. V was trimmed by 1 base and J by 7 bases, leaving 15 bases between them. CDR3 nucleotide sequence: TGTGCCAGCAGCGTAACTAGTGGGTTTATAAATGAGCAGTTCTTC. Amino acid sequence: CASSVTSGFINEQFF.

The CDR3 region has the DNA TGTGCCAGCACCGCCTCCTCAGGGCCCACCTTCTACGAGCAGTACTTC. Translation: CASTASSGPTFYEQYF. This rearrangement joins TRBV27 to TRBJ2-5; maybe TRBD1 (5 bases). The DNA end is a closer match to TRBJ2-7, so the J assignment may be wrong. CDR3 length: 16 residues. Germline V gene data show CDR1 as MNHEY and CDR2 as SMNVEV (reference sequence).

The CDR3 is CATSRVGSGSTDTQYF. The CDR3 nucleotides are TGTGCCACCAGCAGAGTGGGTAGCGGGAGCACAGATACGCAGTATTTT. The chain links TRBV15 to TRBJ2-3; TRBD2 agrees at 7 bases. V was pared by 1 base and J by 0 bases, with 4 bases of the junction left unmatched. Per the germline V gene, CDR1 is LNHNV and CDR2 is YYDKDF (reference sequence). This CDR3 contains 16 residues. Together with reference TRBV15 and TRBJ2-3, the CDR3 gives the full variable domain: DAMVIQNPRYQVTQFGKPVTLSCSQTLNHNVMYWYQQKSSQAPKLLFHYYDKDFNNEADTPDNFQSRRPNTSFCFLDIRSPGLGDTAMYLCATSRVGSGSTDTQYFGPGTRLTVL.

The chain couples TRBV27 to TRBJ1-5; D remains ambiguous. CDR1 is MNHEY and CDR2 is SMNVEV in the germline V gene (reference sequence). This CDR3 is built from 13 residues. Trimming took 8 bases from V and 10 from J, leaving 18 bases between them. In DNA form, the CDR3 reads TGTGCCAGCGGCACAAGAGACTGGGAACCCCAGCATTTT. As protein: CASGTRDWEPQHF.

The V and J genes are TRBV20-1 and TRBJ2-7, with D tentatively TRBD2 (6 bases). The ends were cut back, 7 bases at V and 6 bases at J, with 19 bases in the middle. The CDR3 extends over 13 amino acids. The germline gives CDR1 DFQATT, CDR2 SNEGSKA (reference sequence). The CDR3 sequence is CSVVGGGYGEQYF. CDR3 nucleotide sequence: TGCAGTGTAGTTGGTGGGGGGTATGGCGAGCAGTACTTC.

Worth noting for this clonotype: A much more abundant neighbour one base away suggests this may be a read error. The genes are TRBV3-1 and TRBJ2-3, with D perhaps matching TRBD2 (6 bases). This CDR3 is built from 16 residues. CDR1 is LGHDT, CDR2 YNNKEL, per germline (reference sequence). CDR3 nucleotides: TGTGCCAGCAACCAAAATACTAGCCCGGGCACAGATACGCAGTATTTT. This sequence encodes CASNQNTSPGTDTQYF.

This clonotype was seen more than once but under ten times. V and J are TRBV7-3 and TRBJ2-5, with TRBD2 matching 10 bases. Germline CDR1 and CDR2: SGHTA and FQGTGA. V shed 4 bases, J shed 4 bases, and the junction held 3 bases outside the gene matches. CDR3 length equals 14 residues. Here the CDR3 DNA reads TGTGCCAGCAGCTCAGCGGGAGGGGGAGAGACCCAGTACTTC. This gives the protein CASSSAGGGETQYF.

This chain links TRBV6-5 with TRBJ2-3; possible D gene TRBD2, 5 bases. Germline V gene sequence: CDR1 MNHEY, CDR2 SVGAGI. Trimming shortened V by 5 bases and J by 3 bases, and 15 bases separated the two germline ends. CDR3 length: 15 residues. CDR3 protein: CASSQEWGATDTQYF. The CDR3 DNA reads TGTGCCAGCAGTCAGGAGTGGGGAGCGACAGATACGCAGTATTTT.

This rearrangement joins TRBV10-3 to TRBJ2-2; perhaps TRBD1 as D (6 bases). This CDR3 has 15 residues. V lost 4 bases, J lost 6 bases, and 15 bases lay in between. CDR1 and CDR2 from the germline V gene are ENHRY and SYGVKD. DNA for the CDR3: TGTGCCATCAGTGTTCTGACAGGATCAGCCGGGGAGCTGTTTTTT. Protein sequence: CAISVLTGSAGELFF.

The chain links TRBV12-5 to TRBJ2-5; 8 bases line up with TRBD1. The germline gives CDR1 LGHNT, CDR2 FRNRAP. The V gene end was trimmed by 2 bases and the J gene end by 3 bases; junction bases not matched to a gene: 5. This CDR3 comprises 15 residues. This CDR3 is CASGLQGAREETQYF. DNA of the CDR3: TGTGCTAGTGGTTTGCAGGGGGCGCGGGAAGAGACCCAGTACTTC. Full variable domain (missing parts from reference TRBV12-5 and TRBJ2-5): DARVTQTPRHKVTEMGQEVTMRCQPILGHNTVFWYRQTMMQGLELLAYFRNRAPLDDSGMPKDRFSAEMPDATLATLKIQPSEPRDSAVYFCASGLQGAREETQYFGPGTRLLVL.

This clonotype was counted once. Relative to the germline gene, one junction end is altered; a read error may explain this. J is TRBJ2-7 and V is TRBV20-1; 11 bases map to TRBD1. The CDR3 loop spans 14 amino acids. From germline, CDR1 is DFQATT and CDR2 SNEGSKA (reference sequence). CDR3 sequence (DNA): TGTAGTGCTTTCGGGGACAGGGGGGCCTACGAGCAGTACTTC. As protein: CSAFGDRGAYEQYF.